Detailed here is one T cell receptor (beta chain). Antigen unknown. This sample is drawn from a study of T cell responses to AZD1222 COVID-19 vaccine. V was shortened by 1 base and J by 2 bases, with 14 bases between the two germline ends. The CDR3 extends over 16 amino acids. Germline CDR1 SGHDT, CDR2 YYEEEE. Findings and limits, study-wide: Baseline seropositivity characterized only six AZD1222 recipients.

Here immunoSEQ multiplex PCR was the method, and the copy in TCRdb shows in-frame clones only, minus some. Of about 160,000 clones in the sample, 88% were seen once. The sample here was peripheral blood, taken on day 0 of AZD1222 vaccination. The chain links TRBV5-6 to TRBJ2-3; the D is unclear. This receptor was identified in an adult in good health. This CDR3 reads CASSLTALGFTDTQYF. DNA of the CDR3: TGTGCCAGCAGCTTGACAGCTTTGGGTTTCACAGATACGCAGTATTTT.